The 18 T cell receptor beta chains below come from one sample, sequenced in a study of human T cells and chemical hapten exposure. TCRdb reanalysed the RACE reads using MiXCR and keeps one entry per CDR3 protein. The sample records over 95,000 distinct CDR3 sequences, about an eighth being singletons. The time point is: patch test 1, 2 weeks after DPC sensitization. The treatment is: therapeutic diphenylcyclopropenone sensitization with weekly scalp DPC. The sample here was whole blood, taken in connection with sensitization to the hapten diphenylcyclopropenone (DPC). The origin of the receptors is a woman between 40 and 50 years old with alopecia areata. Some clones in this sample may be carry-over from other donors' samples.

The chain links TRBV28 to TRBJ1-3; tentative D call: TRBD1 (6 bases). This CDR3 region has 15 residues. From germline, CDR1 is MDHEN and CDR2 SYDVKM. The V and J ends lost 2 bases and 4 bases respectively, with 12 bases between them. The CDR3 region has the DNA TGTGCCAGCAGTTTAGGCAGGGGTAGAGGAAACACCATATATTTT. This encodes CASSLGRGRGNTIYF.

The V and J genes are TRBV28 and TRBJ2-7; 8 bases are a match to TRBD1. The CDR3 covers 15 residues. With V trimmed by 6 bases and J by 1 base, 8 bases remained unmatched. CDR1 and CDR2 from the germline V gene are MDHEN and SYDVKM. For the CDR3, the DNA is TGTGCCAGCAGCTCAGGGGGCGTTAGTTCCTACGAGCAGTACTTC. Amino acids: CASSSGGVSSYEQYF.

The gene calls are TRBV11-2 and TRBJ2-2; no reliable D call. The ends were cut back, 5 bases at V and 1 base at J, with 2 bases in the middle. The CDR3 loop spans 12 amino acids. Germline lookup yields CDR1 SGHAT and CDR2 FQNNGV. CDR3 bases: TGTGCCAGCAGCGAGAACACCGGGGAGCTGTTTTTT. The encoded protein is CASSENTGELFF.

This clonotype came up a few times. This chain uses TRBV6-6 with TRBJ2-1; 9 bases align to TRBD2. The germline V gene has CDR1 MNHNY and CDR2 SVGAGI (reference sequence). The length of the CDR3 is 16 residues. V trimming: 5 bases; J trimming: 5 bases; junction bases outside the gene matches: 10. The CDR3 coding sequence is TGTGCCAGCAGTCTCCCGGGACTAGCATCTGACAATGAGCAGTTCTTC. Translated: CASSLPGLASDNEQFF.

The gene calls are TRBV7-2 and TRBJ2-7; TRBD1 might be the D (6 bases). Per germline, CDR1 SGHTA and CDR2 FQGNSA. The V and J ends lost 1 base and 6 bases respectively, with 10 bases between them. CDR3 length: 13 amino acids. The DNA of the CDR3 is TGTGCCAGCAGCTTAGGACAGGTGGGCGAGCAGTACTTC. Translation gives CASSLGQVGEQYF.

The chain is built from TRBV30 and TRBJ2-3, with TRBD2 matching 7 bases. The CDR3 loop spans 14 amino acids. V lost 3 bases and J lost 1; bases outside the gene matches: 4. Per the germline V gene, CDR1 is GTSNPN and CDR2 is SVGIG (reference sequence). The CDR3 DNA sequence: TGTGCCTGGAGAGACAGCGGGGGCACAGATACGCAGTATTTT. The encoded protein is CAWRDSGGTDTQYF.

This clonotype was seen many times. V gene TRBV7-2 combines with J gene TRBJ1-5, with 7 nucleotides matching TRBD1. CDR3 length: 15 amino acids. Germline V CDR1 and CDR2: SGHTA, FQGNSA. V lost 5 bases, J lost 0 bases, and 4 bases stayed unmatched. This CDR3 reads CASSPGGFSNQPQHF. The DNA of the CDR3 is TGTGCCAGCAGCCCAGGGGGGTTTAGCAATCAGCCCCAGCATTTT.

This chain joins TRBV20-1 and TRBJ2-7; tentative D call: TRBD1 (6 bases). Trimming removed 6 bases at V and 4 bases at J, with 10 bases between. This CDR3 contains 11 residues. Per the germline V gene, CDR1 is DFQATT and CDR2 is SNEGSKA (reference sequence). CDR3 nucleotides: TGCAGTGCCTTGACAGGATACGAGCAGTACTTC. Its translation is CSALTGYEQYF.

In its sample, this clonotype is medium-sized. The chain carries TRBV12-3 or TRBV12-4 and TRBJ1-1, with D perhaps matching TRBD1 (6 bases). Trimming removed 6 bases at V and 0 bases at J, with 11 bases between. The CDR3 loop spans 14 amino acids. CDR3 residues: CASRRGHLNTEAFF. The CDR3 DNA is TGTGCCAGCAGAAGGGGACACCTGAACACTGAAGCTTTCTTT.

The sample holds a few counts of this clonotype. The chain employs TRBV28 and TRBJ2-1, with D uncertain. This CDR3 is built from 12 residues. Germline V gives CDR1 MDHEN, CDR2 SYDVKM. V gave up 9 bases and J gave up 6 bases, with 12 bases separating them. The CDR3 DNA reads TGTGCCAGTAGGACCCCTGCCAATGAGCAGTTCTTC. Protein: CASRTPANEQFF.

The chain joins TRBV12-3 or TRBV12-4 to TRBJ1-2, with TRBD1 as a possible D gene (6 bases). Trimming removed 3 bases at V and 4 bases at J, with 9 bases between. This CDR3 spans 13 amino acids. The DNA of the CDR3 is TGTGCCAGCAGTTTCCCGGACAGCTATGGCTACACCTTC. Translated: CASSFPDSYGYTF.

The J gene is TRBJ2-1, the V gene TRBV28, with 9 bases matching TRBD1. After removal of 4 bases from V and 10 bases from J, the junction contained 11 bases not matched to a gene. The CDR3 consists of 15 residues. Per germline, CDR1 MDHEN and CDR2 SYDVKM. The CDR3 region is CASSSPGTGISEQFF. The CDR3 DNA is TGTGCCAGCAGTTCCCCCGGGACAGGGATCAGCGAGCAGTTCTTC.

In its sample, this clonotype was seen a few times. The chain joins TRBV6-6 to TRBJ2-7; 7 nucleotides match TRBD2. CDR3 length: 15 residues. The germline gives CDR1 MNHNY, CDR2 SVGAGI (reference sequence). The V and J ends lost 7 bases and 1 base, in that order; junction bases with no gene match: 10. CDR3: CASTQGRVNSYEQYF. The CDR3 nucleotides are TGTGCCAGCACCCAAGGGAGGGTGAATTCCTACGAGCAGTACTTC.

The rearrangement joins TRBV4-2 to TRBJ2-5; D might be TRBD2 (6 bases). Germline CDR1 LGHNA, CDR2 YNFKEQ. V lost 0 bases, J lost 2 bases, and 10 bases lay in between. The CDR3 spans 15 residues. This CDR3 reads CASSQETSFQETQYF. CDR3 DNA sequence: TGTGCCAGCAGCCAAGAAACTAGCTTTCAAGAGACCCAGTACTTC.

The J gene is TRBJ2-5, the V gene TRBV20-1; D unresolved. This CDR3 region has 14 residues. CDR1 DFQATT and CDR2 SNEGSKA come from the germline V gene (reference sequence). Trimming left V 2 bases short and J 5 bases short, with 15 bases between. The CDR3: CSARTRTGLETQYF. CDR3 sequence (DNA): TGCAGTGCTAGAACCAGGACCGGTCTGGAGACCCAGTACTTC.

This clonotype was seen ten or more times. This sequence joins TRBV9 and TRBJ2-3; 10 bases fit TRBD2. The CDR3 runs to 14 residues. From germline, CDR1 is SGDLS and CDR2 YYNGEE. J gave up 6 bases and V 3 bases, and 4 bases lay outside the gene matches. The CDR3 DNA follows: TGTGCCAGCAGCGAGCGGGAGGGCCTGGATACGCAGTATTTT. Amino acid sequence: CASSEREGLDTQYF. Drawing the rest from reference TRBV9 and TRBJ2-3, the complete variable domain is DSGVTQTPKHLITATGQRVTLRCSPRSGDLSVYWYQQSLDQGLQFLIQYYNGEERAKGNILERFSAQQFPDLHSELNLSSLELGDSALYFCASSEREGLDTQYFGPGTRLTVL.

The chain links TRBV3-1 to TRBJ2-7; D possibly corresponds to TRBD2 (5 bases). The germline V gene has CDR1 LGHDT and CDR2 YNNKEL (reference sequence). V gave up 1 base and J gave up 0 bases, with 13 bases separating them. The CDR3 sequence is 16 residues long. The CDR3 spells CASSQGASGGSYEQYF. The DNA of the CDR3 is TGTGCCAGCAGCCAAGGGGCCAGCGGAGGCTCCTACGAGCAGTACTTC.

This clonotype was seen more than once but under ten times. The V call is TRBV28, the J call TRBJ2-7; 9 bases map to TRBD1. Per germline, CDR1 MDHEN and CDR2 SYDVKM. The CDR3 has 14 residues. V shed 6 bases and J 6 bases; nucleotides not matched to a gene: 9. CDR3 nucleotide sequence: TGTGCCAGCAGCCTGCCTTCGACAGGGGGCGAGCAGTACTTC. Protein: CASSLPSTGGEQYF.